These 13 T cell receptor beta chains originate from one sample sequenced in a study of T cell clusters in autoimmune cytopenias. TRB was amplified from about 250 ng of peripheral blood genomic DNA per sample. TRB rearrangements were amplified by touch-down multiplex PCR with mixed TRB-A/B primers. TCRdb reanalyzed the multiplex PCR reads, giving one entry per CDR3 protein sequence and no DNA. In total, the table holds 8,000 to 8,500 distinct CDR3 sequences. Material for sequencing was peripheral blood. Receptors were obtained from a human donor with an autoimmune cytopenia or autoimmune hepatitis (not recorded which).

This chain links TRBV6-5 with TRBJ2-5; TCRdb's D gene call, TRBD1, goes unchecked for lack of DNA. Germline CDR1 MNHEY, CDR2 SVGAGI. This CDR3 has 14 amino acids. Here the CDR3 reads CASSYSKGGETQYF.

The J gene is TRBJ1-1, the V gene TRBV18; TCRdb's assignment of TRBD1 cannot be checked, as there is no DNA. The CDR3 totals 14 residues. The germline CDR1 and CDR2 sequences are KGHSH and LQKENI. The CDR3 loop is CASSPRTGGSEAFF.

This clonotype is classed as medium-sized by frequency. The chain carries TRBV20-1 and TRBJ2-1; TCRdb's D call of TRBD2 is untestable without DNA. CDR3 length: 15 amino acids. Looked up from germline, CDR1 is DFQATT and CDR2 is SNEGSKA (reference sequence). The CDR3 sequence is CSANGSGEEENEQFF.

The J gene is TRBJ2-7, the V gene TRBV7-6; TCRdb indicates TRBD1, and absent DNA this call remains unverified. The CDR3 is made up of 14 amino acids. In germline, CDR1 is SGHVS, CDR2 FNYEAQ. The CDR3 loop reads CASSLQQGGGEQYF.

The chain combines TRBV6-4 with TRBJ2-3; with no DNA, the TCRdb D assignment of TRBD2 cannot be verified. The CDR3 is made up of 14 amino acids. CDR1 is MRHNA and CDR2 is SNTAGT in the germline V gene. The CDR3 region is CASSDSGGTDTQYF.

This clonotype is medium-sized by frequency. The V and J genes are TRBV27 and TRBJ2-7; TCRdb selects TRBD1, and the lack of DNA leaves this call unchecked. CDR3 length: 15 amino acids. Germline loops: CDR1 MNHEY, CDR2 SMNVEV (reference sequence). CDR3: CASSLSGAATYEQYF.

This clonotype is deemed medium-sized by its frequency. The V and J genes are TRBV19 and TRBJ1-2; the TRBD1 assignment by TCRdb is unverifiable without DNA. Germline values: CDR1 LNHDA, CDR2 SQIVND (reference sequence). The CDR3 spans 13 residues. CDR3 sequence reads: CATSGQSNYGYTF.

CDR3 residues: CASSQLSRTGQETQYF. The V and J genes are TRBV6-6 and TRBJ2-5; the D gene TCRdb calls, TRBD1, cannot be checked with no DNA. Per germline, CDR1 MNHNY and CDR2 SVGAGI (reference sequence). There are 16 residues in the CDR3.

V gene TRBV11-2 combines with J gene TRBJ2-5; TCRdb's D gene call, TRBD1, goes unchecked for lack of DNA. The CDR3 spans 14 residues. CDR1 SGHAT and CDR2 FQNNGV come from the germline V gene. The CDR3 loop is CASSSGQGGETQYF.

In terms of frequency, this clonotype is medium-sized. The chain combines TRBV30 with TRBJ2-7; TCRdb gives TRBD1 as the D gene, but with no DNA this cannot be confirmed. From germline, CDR1 is GTSNPN and CDR2 SVGIG (reference sequence). This CDR3 region has 15 residues. The CDR3 loop reads CAWSAQGGKAYEQYF.

Its frequency marks this clonotype as medium-sized. CDR3 sequence: CSVEDVSSYNEQFF. The genes are TRBV29-1 and TRBJ2-1. In germline, CDR1 is SQVTM, CDR2 ANQGSEA. The CDR3 spans 14 residues.

The rearrangement uses TRBV5-4 and TRBJ1-2. This CDR3 comprises 16 residues. Germline CDR1 reads SGHNT; CDR2 reads YYREEE (reference sequence). CDR3 region: CASSSGGGNKNYGYTF.

This clonotype is deemed medium-sized by its frequency. The gene calls are TRBV19 and TRBJ1-2. This CDR3 is 14 amino acids long. The V gene's germline CDR1 is LNHDA and CDR2 SQIVND (reference sequence). The chain's CDR3 is CASSGSGATEGYTF.